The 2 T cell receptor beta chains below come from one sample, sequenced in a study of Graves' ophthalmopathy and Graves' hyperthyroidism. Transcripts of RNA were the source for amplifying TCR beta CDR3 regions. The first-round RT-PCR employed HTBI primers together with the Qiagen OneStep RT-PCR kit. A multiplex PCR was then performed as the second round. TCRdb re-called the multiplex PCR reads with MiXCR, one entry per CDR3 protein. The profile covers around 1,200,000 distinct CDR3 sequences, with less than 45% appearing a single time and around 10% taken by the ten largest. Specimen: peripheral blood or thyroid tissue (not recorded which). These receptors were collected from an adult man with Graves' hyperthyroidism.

The CDR3 DNA is TGCAGCGTTCAGGATAGCGGGAGGCCGTACGAGCAGTACTTC. This codes for CSVQDSGRPYEQYF. The chain employs TRBV29-1 and TRBJ2-7; 10 bases map to TRBD2. The CDR3 runs 14 residues. Looked up from germline, CDR1 is SQVTM and CDR2 is ANQGSEA. Unmatched junction bases numbered 8, after V lost 5 bases and J lost 4 bases.

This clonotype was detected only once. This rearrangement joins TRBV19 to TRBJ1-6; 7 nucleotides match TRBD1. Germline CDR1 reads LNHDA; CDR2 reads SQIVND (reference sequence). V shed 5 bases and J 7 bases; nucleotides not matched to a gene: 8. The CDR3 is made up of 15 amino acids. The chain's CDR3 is CASSALETGNSPLHF. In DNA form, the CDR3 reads TGTGCCAGTAGTGCCCTTGAGACAGGGAATTCACCCCTCCACTTT.